This T cell receptor (beta chain) is from a study of blood T cell repertoires in COVID-19. At the level of the study: Samples representing acute and convalescent COVID-19 were sourced from the United States, Italy and Spain. Sources were T cells, B-cell-depleted T cells, or PBMCs; the material itself was cDNA or gDNA.

Data came from immunoSEQ multiplex PCR; TCRdb stores just in-frame clones and leaves some out. The sample records about 29,000 clones, 70% to 90% being singletons. The sample comprised peripheral blood. This receptor was identified in a human donor in a cohort sampled during active COVID-19.

DNA for the CDR3: TGTGCCAGCAGCTCGAAGACTAGCGGGGGGGGCACAGATACGCAGTATTTT. It codes for CASSSKTSGGGTDTQYF. This chain joins TRBV5-4 and TRBJ2-3, with 14 bases matching TRBD2. V was clipped by 3 bases and J by 1 base; unmatched bases: 4. Germline CDR1 and CDR2: SGHNT and YYREEE (reference sequence). The CDR3 is 17 amino acids.